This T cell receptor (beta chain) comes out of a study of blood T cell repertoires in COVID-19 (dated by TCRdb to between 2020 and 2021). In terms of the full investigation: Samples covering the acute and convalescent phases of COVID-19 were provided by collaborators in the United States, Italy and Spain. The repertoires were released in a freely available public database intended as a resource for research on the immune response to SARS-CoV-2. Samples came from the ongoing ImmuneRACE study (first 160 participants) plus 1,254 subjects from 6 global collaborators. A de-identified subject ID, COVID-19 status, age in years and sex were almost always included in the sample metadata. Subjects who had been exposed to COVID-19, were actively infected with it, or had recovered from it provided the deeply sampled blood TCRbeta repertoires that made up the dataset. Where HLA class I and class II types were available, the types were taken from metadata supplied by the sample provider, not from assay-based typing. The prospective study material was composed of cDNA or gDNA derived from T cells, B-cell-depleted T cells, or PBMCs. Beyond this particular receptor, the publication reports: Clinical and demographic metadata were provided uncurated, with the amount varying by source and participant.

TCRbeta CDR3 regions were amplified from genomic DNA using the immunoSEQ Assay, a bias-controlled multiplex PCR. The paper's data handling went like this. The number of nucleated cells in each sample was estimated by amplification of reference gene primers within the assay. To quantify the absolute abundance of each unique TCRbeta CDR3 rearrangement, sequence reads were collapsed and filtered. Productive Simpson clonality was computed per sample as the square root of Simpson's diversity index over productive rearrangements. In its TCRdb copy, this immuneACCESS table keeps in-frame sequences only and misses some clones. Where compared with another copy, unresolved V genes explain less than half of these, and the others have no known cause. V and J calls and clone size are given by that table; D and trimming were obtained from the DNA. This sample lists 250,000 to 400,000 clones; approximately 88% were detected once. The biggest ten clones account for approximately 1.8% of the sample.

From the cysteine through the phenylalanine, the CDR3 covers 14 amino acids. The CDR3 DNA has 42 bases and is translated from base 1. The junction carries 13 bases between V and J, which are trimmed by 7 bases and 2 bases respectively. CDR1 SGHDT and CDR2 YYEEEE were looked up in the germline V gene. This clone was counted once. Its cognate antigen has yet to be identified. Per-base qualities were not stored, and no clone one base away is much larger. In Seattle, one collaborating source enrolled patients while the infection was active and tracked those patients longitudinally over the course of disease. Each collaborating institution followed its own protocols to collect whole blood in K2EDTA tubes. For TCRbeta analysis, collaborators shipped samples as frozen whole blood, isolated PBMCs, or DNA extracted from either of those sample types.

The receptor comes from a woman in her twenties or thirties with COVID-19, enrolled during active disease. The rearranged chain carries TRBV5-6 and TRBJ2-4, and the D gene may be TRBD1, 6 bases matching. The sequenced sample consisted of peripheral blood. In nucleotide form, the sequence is TGTGCCAGCGCTATGGGGGCGTCCAAAAACATTCAGTACTTC. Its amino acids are CASAMGASKNIQYF.